Below, 13 T cell receptor beta chains from the same sample are listed, as sequenced in a study of Graves' ophthalmopathy and Graves' hyperthyroidism. Amplification targeted the TCR beta CDR3 regions, with RNA transcripts as the source material. The authors performed first-round RT-PCR with HTBI primers and then a second-round multiplex PCR. Each CDR3 protein is one row after TCRdb ran MiXCR on the multiplex PCR reads. Here the sample spans roughly 400,000 distinct CDR3 sequences, 15% being singletons. Sequenced material: peripheral blood. These receptors were collected from a young woman with stable Graves' hyperthyroidism.

The rearrangement joins TRBV12-3 or TRBV12-4 to TRBJ1-6, with no clear D. The CDR3 consists of 15 residues. V shed 3 bases and J shed 1 base, with 7 bases lying between them. CDR3: CASSLPTSYNSPLHF. In DNA form, the CDR3 reads TGTGCCAGCAGTTTGCCGACATCCTATAATTCACCCCTCCACTTT.

This clonotype was counted ten times or more. The V gene is TRBV7-6, the J gene TRBJ2-7; D may be TRBD1 (6 bases). The length of the CDR3 is 15 residues. CDR1 and CDR2 (germline): SGHVS, FNYEAQ. V lost 2 bases and J lost 0, with 11 bases in between. As DNA, the CDR3 is TGTGCCAGCAGCTTACAGGGGTTCATCTCCTACGAGCAGTACTTC. Amino acid sequence: CASSLQGFISYEQYF.

In its sample, this clonotype was seen many times. The chain joins TRBV20-1 to TRBJ2-5, with TRBD2 identical over 8 bases. This CDR3 contains 13 residues. Germline CDR1 reads DFQATT; CDR2 reads SNEGSKA (reference sequence). Trimming at V came to 4 bases and at J to 7 bases, leaving 8 bases not matched to a gene. The CDR3 sequence is CSAITSGWRTQYF. The CDR3 DNA reads TGCAGTGCTATCACTAGCGGCTGGCGGACCCAGTACTTC.

This clonotype was detected many times. The chain has TRBV12-3 or TRBV12-4 and TRBJ1-5; tentatively, D is TRBD1 (5 bases). Trimming left V 3 bases short and J 11 bases short, with 11 bases between. The CDR3 loop spans 12 amino acids. The CDR3: CASSFTQGAQHF. The CDR3 DNA sequence: TGTGCCAGCAGTTTTACCCAGGGAGCCCAGCATTTT.

This clonotype was picked up many times. V and J are TRBV6-2 or TRBV6-3 and TRBJ1-1; D not resolved. V was pared by 3 bases and J by 3 bases, with 14 bases between. The germline V gene encodes CDR1 MNHEY and CDR2 SVGEGT. The CDR3 sequence is 15 residues long. CDR3 sequence (DNA): TGTGCCAGCAGTTATCTTTGGGCCCTGGACACTGAAGCTTTCTTT. This gives the protein CASSYLWALDTEAFF.

This clonotype appeared many times. The genes are TRBV12-3 or TRBV12-4 and TRBJ2-5; D uncertain. The V gene lost 1 base and the J gene lost 5 bases, with 5 bases spanning the gap. The CDR3 length is 12 residues. The CDR3 protein is CASSLGWETQYF. The CDR3 DNA is TGTGCCAGCAGTTTAGGGTGGGAGACCCAGTACTTC.

This clonotype was seen ten or more times. This rearrangement joins TRBV7-2 to TRBJ2-7; the match to TRBD2 covers 7 bases. CDR3 length: 17 amino acids. V was clipped by 5 bases and J by 2 bases; unmatched bases: 15. Germline V gene lookup returns CDR1 SGHTA and CDR2 FQGNSA. The CDR3 reads CASSTQSGGASTYEQYF. The CDR3 DNA reads TGTGCCAGCAGCACTCAGTCGGGGGGAGCGTCCACCTACGAGCAGTACTTC.

This clonotype was counted many times. The chain employs TRBV27 and TRBJ2-7; 11 nucleotides match TRBD2. V shed 2 bases, J shed 6 bases, and the junction held 6 bases outside the gene matches. This CDR3 contains 15 residues. The germline V gene encodes CDR1 MNHEY and CDR2 SMNVEV (reference sequence). The CDR3 protein is CASSLKTSGVSEQYF. The CDR3, as DNA: TGTGCCAGCAGTTTAAAGACTAGCGGGGTTTCCGAGCAGTACTTC.

At least ten counts were recorded for this clonotype. The V gene is TRBV19, the J gene TRBJ1-2, with 7 positions matching TRBD1. CDR3 length equals 14 residues. The trim removed 9 bases at V and 0 bases at J, leaving 7 bases unmatched. CDR1 and CDR2 from the germline V gene are LNHDA and SQIVND (reference sequence). CDR3 in amino acids: CASQKTGTNYGYTF. CDR3 bases: TGTGCCAGCCAGAAGACAGGGACTAACTATGGCTACACCTTC.

There are a few counts of this clonotype. The J gene is TRBJ2-7, the V gene TRBV5-1, with unresolved D. V was trimmed by 2 bases and J by 2 bases, leaving 14 bases between them. The CDR3 is 15 amino acids. The germline CDR1 and CDR2 sequences are SGHRS and YFSETQ. CDR3 protein: CASSLRVSGTYEQYF. CDR3 sequence (DNA): TGCGCCAGCAGCTTAAGGGTTTCAGGCACCTACGAGCAGTACTTC.

In its sample, this clonotype was seen many times. The chain employs TRBV2 and TRBJ1-1; D unclear. CDR1 is SNHLY and CDR2 is FYNNEI in the germline V gene. The CDR3 covers 13 residues. The V and J ends lost 7 bases and 6 bases respectively, with 15 bases between them. The CDR3 is CASTRRERSEAFF. CDR3 nucleotides: TGTGCCAGCACTAGAAGGGAACGATCTGAAGCTTTCTTT.

This clonotype was counted many times. V and J are TRBV24-1 and TRBJ2-5; 8 bases fit TRBD1. The CDR3 totals 18 residues. V gave up 2 bases and J gave up 1 base; unmatched junction bases: 11. The germline gives CDR1 KGHDR, CDR2 SFDVKD. The chain's CDR3 is CATSDYTGTGKRQETQYF. The CDR3 DNA reads TGTGCCACCAGTGATTATACCGGGACAGGAAAACGCCAAGAGACCCAGTACTTC.

At least ten counts were recorded for this clonotype. CDR3 sequence (DNA): TGTGCCAGCTCACCTTATCAAGGCAGGGCCCACTATGGCTACACCTTC. Translation gives CASSPYQGRAHYGYTF. V is TRBV18 and J is TRBJ1-2; the D gene is possibly TRBD1 (5 bases). The germline CDR1 and CDR2 sequences are KGHSH and LQKENI. V gave up 3 bases and J gave up 3 bases, with 17 bases separating them. The CDR3 has 16 residues.